Below are 12 T cell receptor beta chains sequenced from a single sample in a study of shared clonotypes between healthy human individuals. The protocol was immunoSEQ multiplex PCR, while the TCRdb copy is restricted to in-frame clones and leaves out a portion. The sample holds 1 million to 1.3 million clones, around three quarters seen once. The sequencing input was memory CD4+ T cells from PBMCs. Subset here: CD45RA-negative fraction. All receptors derive from a man between 18 and 29 years old in good health. Some clones in this sample may be carry-over from other donors' samples.

The sample holds many counts of this clone. The CDR3 nucleotides read TGTGCCAGCAGTGGGAAGGCAAGGAGCACCGGGGAGCTGTTTTTT. Its translation is CASSGKARSTGELFF. The chain uses TRBV2 and TRBJ2-2; D not certain. The CDR3 totals 15 residues. Between the trimmed V and J ends, which lost 4 bases and 4 bases, there was a span of 13 bases. The germline gives CDR1 SNHLY, CDR2 FYNNEI.

The genes are TRBV20-1 and TRBJ2-7, with D unclear. CDR3 length equals 10 residues. Trimming took 6 bases from V and 6 from J, leaving 9 bases between them. Germline assignment: CDR1 DFQATT and CDR2 SNEGSKA (reference sequence). The CDR3 loop is CSAERGEQYF. The CDR3 DNA sequence: TGCAGTGCCGAAAGAGGCGAGCAGTACTTC.

The chain employs TRBV2 and TRBJ2-3, with D perhaps assigned TRBD1 or TRBD2 (5 bases each). V was pared by 4 bases and J by 0 bases, with 11 bases between. The germline CDR1 and CDR2 sequences are SNHLY and FYNNEI. This CDR3 contains 15 residues. The CDR3 sequence: CASSVGDLSTDTQYF. CDR3 sequence (DNA): TGTGCCAGCAGTGTGGGGGACCTCAGCACAGATACGCAGTATTTT.

V and J are TRBV6-5 and TRBJ2-3, with TRBD1 identical over 8 bases. The germline CDR1 and CDR2 sequences are MNHEY and SVGAGI. V gave up 5 bases and J gave up 6 bases; unmatched junction bases: 7. The CDR3 runs to 14 residues. CDR3 region: CASSTQGAEDTQYF. CDR3 bases: TGTGCCAGCAGTACCCAGGGGGCGGAGGATACGCAGTATTTT.

The chain is built from TRBV25-1 and TRBJ1-1, with 8 bases fitting TRBD1. The CDR3 is made up of 15 amino acids. V lost 4 bases and J lost 5; bases outside the gene matches: 9. Germline V gene sequence: CDR1 MGHDK, CDR2 SYGVNS. For the CDR3, the DNA is TGTGCCAGCAGTGCAGGGGGCAGGGGGAAGACTGAAGCTTTCTTT. Encoded protein: CASSAGGRGKTEAFF.

This clone has a handful of counts. The chain carries TRBV6-5 and TRBJ1-1; D gene uncertain. This CDR3 spans 14 amino acids. V was shortened by 0 bases and J by 1 base, with 6 bases between the two germline ends. The germline V gene encodes CDR1 MNHEY and CDR2 SVGAGI. CDR3 protein: CASSYSLRNTEAFF. The CDR3 DNA sequence: TGTGCCAGCAGTTACTCCCTCAGGAACACTGAAGCTTTCTTT.

This clone was observed once. This chain's CDR3 is CASSQDWASGTLADTQYF. CDR3 sequence (DNA): TGCGCCAGCAGCCAAGATTGGGCTAGCGGGACTTTGGCAGATACGCAGTATTTT. The chain combines TRBV4-3 with TRBJ2-3, with 9 positions matching TRBD2. V gave up 0 bases and J gave up 4 bases; unmatched junction bases: 11. Per germline, CDR1 LGHNA and CDR2 YSLEER. The length of the CDR3 is 18 residues.

This clone showed up many times. Other DNA sequences in this specimen translate into the identical CDR3. The chain carries TRBV11-1 and TRBJ1-4; 7 bases map to TRBD1. This CDR3 comprises 15 residues. Germline V gene sequence: CDR1 SGHAT, CDR2 FQDESV (reference sequence). V shed 4 bases and J 7 bases; nucleotides not matched to a gene: 9. The CDR3 sequence: CASSSSQGLGEKLFF. The CDR3 coding sequence is TGTGCCAGCAGCTCGTCACAGGGGCTTGGTGAAAAACTGTTTTTT.

The V gene is TRBV7-6, the J gene TRBJ2-7; a possible D gene is TRBD1 (6 bases). The CDR3 contains 14 residues. Trimming shortened V by 4 bases and J by 4 bases, and 14 bases separated the two germline ends. The germline gives CDR1 SGHVS, CDR2 FNYEAQ. The CDR3 DNA reads as TGTGCCAGCAGCTACCGGGACACCCAATACGAGCAGTACTTC. Translating it yields CASSYRDTQYEQYF.

This clone was picked up one time. J is TRBJ2-1 and V is TRBV28; 7 positions match TRBD1. The CDR3 spans 15 residues. CDR1 MDHEN and CDR2 SYDVKM come from the germline V gene. The V and J ends lost 3 bases and 5 bases, in that order; junction bases with no gene match: 7. The CDR3 region has the DNA TGTGCCAGCAGTTTTCCACAGAGGGGGCACAATGAGCAGTTCTTC. As protein: CASSFPQRGHNEQFF.

As concerns this clone: This sequence may be a read error, since a much larger clone differs from it by one base. The chain joins TRBV5-1 to TRBJ1-3; unclear D gene. The CDR3 is 14 amino acids. The germline gives CDR1 SGHRS, CDR2 YFSETQ. CDR3 protein: CASSHDGEGNTICF. In DNA form, the CDR3 reads TGCGCCAGCAGCCACGACGGGGAGGGAAACACCATATGTTTT. Based on the CDR3 plus reference TRBV5-1 and TRBJ1-3, the full variable domain is KAGVTQTPRYLIKTRGQQVTLSCSPISGHRSVSWYQQTPGQGLQFLFEYFSETQRNKGNFPGRFSGRQFSNSRSEMNVSTLELGDSALYLCASSHDGEGNTICFGEGSWLTVV.

This chain connects TRBV28 to TRBJ2-1; tentatively, D is TRBD1 or TRBD2 (5 bases each). Per germline, CDR1 MDHEN and CDR2 SYDVKM. This CDR3 has 15 residues. Trimming left V 0 bases short and J 7 bases short, with 13 bases between. This CDR3 is CASSLWGTGRNEQFF. CDR3 nucleotides: TGTGCCAGCAGTTTATGGGGGACGGGGCGAAATGAGCAGTTCTTC.